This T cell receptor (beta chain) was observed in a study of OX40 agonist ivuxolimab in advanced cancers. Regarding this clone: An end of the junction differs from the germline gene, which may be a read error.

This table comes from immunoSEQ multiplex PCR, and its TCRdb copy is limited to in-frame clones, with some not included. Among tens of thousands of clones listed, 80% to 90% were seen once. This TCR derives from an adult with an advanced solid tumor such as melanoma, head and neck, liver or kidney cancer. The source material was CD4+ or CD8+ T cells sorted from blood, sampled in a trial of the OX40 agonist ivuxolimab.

The CDR3 loop is CASSLGQDSSYEQYF. The CDR3 bases are TGTGCCAGCAGCCTAGGACAGGACTCCTCCTACGAGCAGTACTTC. This chain links TRBV13 with TRBJ2-7; 7 bases line up with TRBD1. CDR3 length: 15 residues. CDR1 and CDR2 from the germline V gene are PRHDT and FYEKMQ (reference sequence).